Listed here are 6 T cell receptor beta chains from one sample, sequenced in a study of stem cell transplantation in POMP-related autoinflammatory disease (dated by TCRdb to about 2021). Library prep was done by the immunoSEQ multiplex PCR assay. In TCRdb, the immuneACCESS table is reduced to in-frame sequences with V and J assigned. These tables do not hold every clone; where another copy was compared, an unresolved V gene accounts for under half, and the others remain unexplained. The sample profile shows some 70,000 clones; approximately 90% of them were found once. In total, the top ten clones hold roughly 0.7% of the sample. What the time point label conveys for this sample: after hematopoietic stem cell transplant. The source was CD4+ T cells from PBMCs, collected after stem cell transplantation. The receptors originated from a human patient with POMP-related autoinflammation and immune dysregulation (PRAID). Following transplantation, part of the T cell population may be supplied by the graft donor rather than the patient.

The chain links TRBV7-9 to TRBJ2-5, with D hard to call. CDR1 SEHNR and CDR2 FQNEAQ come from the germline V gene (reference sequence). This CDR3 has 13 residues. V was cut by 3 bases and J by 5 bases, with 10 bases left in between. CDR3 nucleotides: TGTGCCAGCAGCTTGGGGTTTGTCGAGACCCAGTACTTC. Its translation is CASSLGFVETQYF.

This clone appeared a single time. The CDR3 DNA reads TGTGCCAGCAGTTCAACGTACCCACCTCAGTACTTC. It encodes CASSSTYPPQYF. The chain joins TRBV28 to TRBJ2-7; D remains unclear. This CDR3 contains 12 residues. The V gene lost 4 bases and the J gene lost 10 bases, with 14 bases spanning the gap. Germline V gives CDR1 MDHEN, CDR2 SYDVKM.

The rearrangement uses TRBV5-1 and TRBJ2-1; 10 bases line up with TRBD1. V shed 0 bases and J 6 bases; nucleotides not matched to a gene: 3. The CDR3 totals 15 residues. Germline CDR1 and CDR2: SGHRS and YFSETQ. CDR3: CASSLGTGGGNEQFF. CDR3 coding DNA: TGCGCCAGCAGCTTGGGGACAGGGGGAGGCAATGAGCAGTTCTTC.

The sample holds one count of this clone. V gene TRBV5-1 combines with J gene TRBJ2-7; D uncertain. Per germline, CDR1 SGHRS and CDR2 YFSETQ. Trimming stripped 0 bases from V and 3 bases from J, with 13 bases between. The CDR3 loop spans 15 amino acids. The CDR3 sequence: CASSLDPQHGYEQYF. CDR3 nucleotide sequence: TGCGCCAGCAGCTTGGACCCTCAACACGGCTACGAGCAGTACTTC.

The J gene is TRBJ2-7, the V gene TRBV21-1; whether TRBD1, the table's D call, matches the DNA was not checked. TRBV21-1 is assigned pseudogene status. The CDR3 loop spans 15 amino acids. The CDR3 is CASSRNAWALYEQYV. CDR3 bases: TGTGCCAGCAGCAGAAACGCATGGGCTTTATACGAGCAGTACGTC.

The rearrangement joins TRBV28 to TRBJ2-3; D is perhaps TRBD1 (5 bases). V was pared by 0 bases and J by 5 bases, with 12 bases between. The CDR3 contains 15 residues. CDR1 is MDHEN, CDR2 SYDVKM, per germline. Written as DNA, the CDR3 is TGTGCCAGCAGTTTATGGTCAGGGCGGCTAGATACGCAGTATTTT. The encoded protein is CASSLWSGRLDTQYF.